This T cell receptor (beta chain) stems from a study of blood T cell repertoires in COVID-19. Across the whole study: Italy, Spain and the United States were the sources of the convalescent and acute COVID-19 samples. T cells, B-cell-depleted T cells, or PBMCs provided the cDNA or gDNA that served as material.

Trimming removed 2 bases at V and 6 bases at J, with 13 bases between. This CDR3 is 14 amino acids long. Germline V gene data show CDR1 as LGHDT and CDR2 as YNNKEL (reference sequence). As processed by the authors: Amplification of reference gene primers provided the estimated nucleated cell counts. Clones were read by immunoSEQ multiplex PCR, and TCRdb kept only the in-frame ones, dropping some. V and J calls and clone size are given by that table; D and trimming were obtained from the DNA. The sample holds a few hundred thousand clones, approximately 90% seen once. Cohort placement rested on clinical history that participants reported themselves.

J is TRBJ1-1 and V is TRBV3-1 (or the pseudogene TRBV3-2); TRBD1 might be the D (5 bases). Sequences were obtained from PBMCs or T cells enriched from blood (not recorded which). The receptor was derived from a young man who had recovered from COVID-19. The CDR3 sequence: CASSQLTLGAEAFF. CDR3 DNA: TGTGCCAGCAGCCAACTAACGCTAGGGGCTGAAGCTTTCTTT.